The sample holds many counts of the clone carrying this T cell receptor beta chain. The target antigen is unknown. This sample was taken from a study of neurological immune-mediated disorders. The time point here: technical triplicate 3. Stored at -80 C, 2 million PBMCs were the source of the unsorted libraries. V gave up 3 bases and J gave up 8 bases, with 19 bases separating them. This CDR3 has 15 amino acids. General observations from the study: HTLV-1-associated myelopathy led in TCR clonal expansion, while multiple sclerosis ranked lowest, below healthy controls.

The authors produced cDNA by 5'RACE using 10-nucleotide random UMIs. Every sequencing run gave over 200 million TCR-beta sequences, taken from 15-18 subjects. TCRdb re-called the 5' RACE reads with MiXCR, one entry per CDR3 protein. The sample contains some 48,000 distinct CDR3 sequences, approximately 21% of which appear only once. V gene TRBV12-3 or TRBV12-4 combines with J gene TRBJ1-2, with D possibly matching TRBD1 (6 bases). The TCR comes from a man aged 55 to 69 with HTLV-1-associated myelopathy (HAM/TSP). The sequencing input was PBMCs. CDR3 in amino acids: CASSFSGVSLRGYTF. Written as DNA, the CDR3 is TGTGCCAGCAGTTTCTCAGGGGTTAGTTTGCGGGGCTACACCTTC.